The T cell receptor (beta chain) described here comes from a study of T cell clonotyping in hematopoietic cell transplantation. Findings and limits, study-wide: Recipient TCR diversity dropped after transplant; expanded clonotypes rose from day 30 to 180.

Sequencing was performed with immunoSEQ multiplex PCR; in TCRdb, only in-frame clones are kept and a portion is missing. Here the sample spans fewer than 8,000 clones, roughly 94% being singletons. This clone was recorded only once. As yet, its antigen is unknown. CDR3 length: 11 residues. V lost 11 bases, J lost 4 bases, and 11 bases lay in between. In germline, CDR1 is SEHNR, CDR2 FQNEAQ (reference sequence). J is TRBJ1-2 and V is TRBV7-9; a weak D match, TRBD1 (5 bases). The receptor's source is a male patient between 55 and 70 years old who had an allogeneic stem cell transplant from an unrelated donor, so T cells may come from the graft donor. Some clones in this sample may be carry-over from other donors' samples. Sequencing used peripheral blood mononuclear cells, obtained 30 days after allogeneic stem cell transplant. CDR3 protein: CAVRVRYGYTF. The CDR3 DNA follows: TGTGCCGTCAGGGTTCGCTATGGCTACACCTTC.